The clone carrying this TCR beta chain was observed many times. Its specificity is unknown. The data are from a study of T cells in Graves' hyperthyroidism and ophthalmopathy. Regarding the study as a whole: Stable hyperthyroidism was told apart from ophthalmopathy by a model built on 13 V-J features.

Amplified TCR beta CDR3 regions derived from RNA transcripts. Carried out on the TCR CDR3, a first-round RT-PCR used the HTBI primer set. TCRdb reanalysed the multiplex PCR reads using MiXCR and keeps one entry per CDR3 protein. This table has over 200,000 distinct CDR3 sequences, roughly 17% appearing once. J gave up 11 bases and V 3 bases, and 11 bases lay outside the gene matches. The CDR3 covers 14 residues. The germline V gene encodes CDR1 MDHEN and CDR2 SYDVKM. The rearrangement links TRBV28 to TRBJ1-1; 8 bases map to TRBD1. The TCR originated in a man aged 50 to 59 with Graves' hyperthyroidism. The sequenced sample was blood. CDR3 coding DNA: TGTGCCAGCAGTTTCGCAGGGGGCAGGGGGGGGGCTTTCTTT. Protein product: CASSFAGGRGGAFF. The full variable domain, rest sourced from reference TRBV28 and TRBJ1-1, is DVKVTQSSRYLVKRTGEKVFLECVQDMDHENMFWYRQDPGLGLRLIYFSYDVKMKEKGDIPEGYSVSREKKERFSLILESASTNQTSMYLCASSFAGGRGGAFFGQGTRLTVV.